This T cell receptor (beta chain) was captured in a study of blood T cell repertoires in COVID-19. This CDR3 is 15 amino acids long. Trimming stripped 7 bases from V and 7 bases from J, with 22 bases between. Looked up from germline, CDR1 is MDHEN and CDR2 is SYDVKM. Profiling relied on immunoSEQ multiplex PCR, and the TCRdb table lists in-frame clones only, not all of them. The repertoire has under 130,000 clones, over 75% of them found once; the top ten carry around 4.3%. Sequences were obtained from peripheral blood. The chain carries TRBV28 and TRBJ1-2, with a possible D match to TRBD1 (5 bases). This TCR was sampled from a man between 45 and 60 years old with acute or convalescent COVID-19. The CDR3 DNA sequence: TGTGCCAGCACCCTCGACAGAGTTACCTTCTCTGGCTACACCTTC. Translated, it gives CASTLDRVTFSGYTF.